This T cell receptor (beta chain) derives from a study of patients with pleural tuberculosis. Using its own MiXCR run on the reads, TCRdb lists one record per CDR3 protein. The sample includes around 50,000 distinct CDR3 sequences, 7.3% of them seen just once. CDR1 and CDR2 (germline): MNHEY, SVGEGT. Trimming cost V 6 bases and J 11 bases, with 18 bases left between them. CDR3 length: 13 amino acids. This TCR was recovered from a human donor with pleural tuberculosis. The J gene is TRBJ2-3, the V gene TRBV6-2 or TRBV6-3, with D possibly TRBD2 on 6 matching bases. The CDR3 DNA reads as TGTGCCAGCAGCAGGGACTCCCTCAATGAGCAGTATTTT. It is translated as CASSRDSLNEQYF.